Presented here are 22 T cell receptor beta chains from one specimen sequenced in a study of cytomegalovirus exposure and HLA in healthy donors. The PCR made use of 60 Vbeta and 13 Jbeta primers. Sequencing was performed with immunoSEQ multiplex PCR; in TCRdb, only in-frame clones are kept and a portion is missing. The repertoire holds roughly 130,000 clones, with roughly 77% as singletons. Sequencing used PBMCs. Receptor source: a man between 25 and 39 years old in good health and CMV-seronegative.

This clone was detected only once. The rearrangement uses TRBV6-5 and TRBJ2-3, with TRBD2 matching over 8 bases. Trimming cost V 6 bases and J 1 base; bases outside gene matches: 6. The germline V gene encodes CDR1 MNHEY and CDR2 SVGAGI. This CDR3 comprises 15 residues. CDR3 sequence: CASSISGERTDTQYF. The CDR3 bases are TGTGCCAGCAGCATTAGCGGGGAACGCACAGATACGCAGTATTTT.

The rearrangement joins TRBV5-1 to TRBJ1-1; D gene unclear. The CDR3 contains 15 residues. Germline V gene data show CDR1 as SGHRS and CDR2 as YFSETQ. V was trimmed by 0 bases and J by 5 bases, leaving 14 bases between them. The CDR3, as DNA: TGCGCCAGCAGCTTGGGCCAGACAAAAAGTACTGAAGCTTTCTTT. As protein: CASSLGQTKSTEAFF.

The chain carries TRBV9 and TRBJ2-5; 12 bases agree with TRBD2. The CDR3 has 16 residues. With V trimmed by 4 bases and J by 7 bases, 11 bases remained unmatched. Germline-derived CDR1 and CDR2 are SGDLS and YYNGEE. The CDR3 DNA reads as TGTGCCAGCAGCTCCCTAGCGGGAGGGCCAGGAGGGACCCAGTACTTC. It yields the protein CASSSLAGGPGGTQYF.

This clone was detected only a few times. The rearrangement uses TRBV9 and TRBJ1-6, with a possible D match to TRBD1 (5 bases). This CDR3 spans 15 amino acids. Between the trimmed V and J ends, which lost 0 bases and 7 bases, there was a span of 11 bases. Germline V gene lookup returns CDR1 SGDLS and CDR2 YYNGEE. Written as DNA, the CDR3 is TGTGCCAGCAGCGTAGCTTGGGGGGGGAATTCACCCCTCCACTTT. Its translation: CASSVAWGGNSPLHF.

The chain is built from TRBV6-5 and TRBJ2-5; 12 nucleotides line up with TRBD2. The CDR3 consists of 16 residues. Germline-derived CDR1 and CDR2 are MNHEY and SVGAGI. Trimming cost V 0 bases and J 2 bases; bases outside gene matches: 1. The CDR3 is CASSYSGLAGQETQYF. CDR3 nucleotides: TGTGCCAGCAGTTACTCGGGACTAGCGGGTCAAGAGACCCAGTACTTC.

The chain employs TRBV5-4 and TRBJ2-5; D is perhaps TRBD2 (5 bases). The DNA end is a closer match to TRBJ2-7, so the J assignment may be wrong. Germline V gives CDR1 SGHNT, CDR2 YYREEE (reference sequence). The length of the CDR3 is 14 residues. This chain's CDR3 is CASSRPGDSYEQYF. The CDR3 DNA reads TGTGCCAGCAGCCGTCCCGGGGACTCCTACGAGCAGTACTTC.

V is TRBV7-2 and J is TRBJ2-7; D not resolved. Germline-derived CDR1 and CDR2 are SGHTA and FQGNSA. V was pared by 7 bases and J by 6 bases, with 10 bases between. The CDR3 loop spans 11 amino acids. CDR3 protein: CASTNGFEQYF. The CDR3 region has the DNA TGTGCCAGCACCAACGGTTTCGAGCAGTACTTC.

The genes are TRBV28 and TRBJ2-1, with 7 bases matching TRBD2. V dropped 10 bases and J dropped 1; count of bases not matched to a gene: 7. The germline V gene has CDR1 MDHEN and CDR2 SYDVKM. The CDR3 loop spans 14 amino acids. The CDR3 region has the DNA TGTGCCACCAATTCGGGGGGTTCCTACAATGAGCAGTTCTTC. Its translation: CATNSGGSYNEQFF.

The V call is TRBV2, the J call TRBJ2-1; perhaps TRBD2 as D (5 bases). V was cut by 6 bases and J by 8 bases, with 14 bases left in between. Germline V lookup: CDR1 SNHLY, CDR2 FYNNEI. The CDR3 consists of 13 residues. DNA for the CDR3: TGTGCCAGCAGCCCTAGCTGGATCGATGAGCAGTTCTTC. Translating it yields CASSPSWIDEQFF.

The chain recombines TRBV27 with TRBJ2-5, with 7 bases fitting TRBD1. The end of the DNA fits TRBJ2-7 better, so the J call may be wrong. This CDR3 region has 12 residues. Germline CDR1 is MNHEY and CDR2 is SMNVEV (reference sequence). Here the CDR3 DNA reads TGTGCCAGCAGTTTTACAGGGGCCGAGCAGTACTTC. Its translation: CASSFTGAEQYF.

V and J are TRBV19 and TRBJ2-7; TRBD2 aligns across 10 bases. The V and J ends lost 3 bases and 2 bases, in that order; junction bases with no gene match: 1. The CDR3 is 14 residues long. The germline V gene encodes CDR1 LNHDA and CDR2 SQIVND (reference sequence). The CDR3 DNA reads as TGTGCCAGTAGTATTCTAGCGGGGGCCTACGAGCAGTACTTC. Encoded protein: CASSILAGAYEQYF.

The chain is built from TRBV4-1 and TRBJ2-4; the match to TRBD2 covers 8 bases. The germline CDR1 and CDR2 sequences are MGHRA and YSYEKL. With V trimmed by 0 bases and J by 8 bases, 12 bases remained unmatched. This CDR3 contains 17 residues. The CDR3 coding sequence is TGCGCCAGCAGCCAAGAAACCCCCCGGGGGGGCATGGACATTCAGTACTTC. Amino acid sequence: CASSQETPRGGMDIQYF.

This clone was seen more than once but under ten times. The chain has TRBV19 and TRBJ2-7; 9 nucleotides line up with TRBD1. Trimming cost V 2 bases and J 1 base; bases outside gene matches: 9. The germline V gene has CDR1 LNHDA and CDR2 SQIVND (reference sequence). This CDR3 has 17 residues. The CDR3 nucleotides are TGTGCCAGTAGTATATTGGGACAGGGTGCGAAATCCTACGAGCAGTACTTC. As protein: CASSILGQGAKSYEQYF.

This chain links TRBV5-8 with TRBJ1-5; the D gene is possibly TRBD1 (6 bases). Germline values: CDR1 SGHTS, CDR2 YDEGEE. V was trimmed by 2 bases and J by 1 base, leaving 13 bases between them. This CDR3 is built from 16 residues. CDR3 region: CASSLGTTGSNQPQHF. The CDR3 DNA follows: TGTGCCAGCAGCTTAGGAACAACAGGGAGCAATCAGCCCCAGCATTTT.

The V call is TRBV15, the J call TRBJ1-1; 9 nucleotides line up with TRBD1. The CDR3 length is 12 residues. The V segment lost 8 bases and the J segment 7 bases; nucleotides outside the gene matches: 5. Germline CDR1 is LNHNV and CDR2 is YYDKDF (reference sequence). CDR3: CATLGTGNEAFF. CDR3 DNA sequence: TGTGCCACCCTCGGGACAGGGAATGAAGCTTTCTTT.

CDR3 DNA: TGCGCCAGCAGCCAAGATTCAGGGGTTCTCAGAGCCAACGTCCTGACTTTC. It is translated as CASSQDSGVLRANVLTF. The chain has TRBV4-3 and TRBJ2-6; D may be TRBD1 (6 bases). The CDR3 loop spans 17 amino acids. CDR1 is LGHNA and CDR2 is YSLEER in the germline V gene. Trimming cost V 0 bases and J 7 bases, with 16 bases left between them.

CDR3 nucleotide sequence: TGCGCCAGCAGCCAAGGTGGGACTAAGAACACTGAAGCTTTCTTT. This translates into CASSQGGTKNTEAFF. This chain joins TRBV4-3 and TRBJ1-1; a possible D gene is TRBD1 (5 bases). Trimming removed 1 base at V and 1 base at J, with 10 bases between. Germline V gives CDR1 LGHNA, CDR2 YSLEER. The length of the CDR3 is 15 residues.

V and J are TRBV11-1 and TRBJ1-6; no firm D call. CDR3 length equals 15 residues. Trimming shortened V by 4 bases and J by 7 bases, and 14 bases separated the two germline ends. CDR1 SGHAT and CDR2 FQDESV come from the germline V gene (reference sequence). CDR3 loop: CASSSRLIRNSPLHF. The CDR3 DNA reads TGTGCCAGCAGCTCGCGACTTATTAGAAATTCACCCCTCCACTTT.

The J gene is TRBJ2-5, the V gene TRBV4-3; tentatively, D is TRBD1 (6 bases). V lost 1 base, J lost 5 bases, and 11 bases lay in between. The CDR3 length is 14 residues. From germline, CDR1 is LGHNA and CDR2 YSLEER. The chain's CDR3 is CASSQVSGAETQYF. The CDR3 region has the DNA TGCGCCAGCAGCCAAGTCTCAGGGGCCGAGACCCAGTACTTC.

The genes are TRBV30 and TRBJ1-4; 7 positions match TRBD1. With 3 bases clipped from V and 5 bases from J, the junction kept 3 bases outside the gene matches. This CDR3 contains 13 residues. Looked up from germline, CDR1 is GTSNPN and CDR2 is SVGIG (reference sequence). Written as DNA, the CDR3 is TGTGCCTGGAGGGGGGGACAGAATGAAAAACTGTTTTTT. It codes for CAWRGGQNEKLFF.

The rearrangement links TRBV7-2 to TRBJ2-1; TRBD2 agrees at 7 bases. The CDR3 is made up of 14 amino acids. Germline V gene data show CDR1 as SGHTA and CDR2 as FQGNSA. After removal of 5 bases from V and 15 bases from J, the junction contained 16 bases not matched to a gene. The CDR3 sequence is CASSPGLVYPIGFF. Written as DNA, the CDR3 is TGTGCCAGCAGCCCCGGACTAGTTTACCCGATAGGGTTCTTC.

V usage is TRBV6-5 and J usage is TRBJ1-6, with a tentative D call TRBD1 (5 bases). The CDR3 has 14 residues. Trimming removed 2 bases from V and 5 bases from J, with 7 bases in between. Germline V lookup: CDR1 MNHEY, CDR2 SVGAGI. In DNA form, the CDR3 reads TGTGCCAGCAGTTACGAGACAGATAATTCACCCCTCCACTTT. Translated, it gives CASSYETDNSPLHF.